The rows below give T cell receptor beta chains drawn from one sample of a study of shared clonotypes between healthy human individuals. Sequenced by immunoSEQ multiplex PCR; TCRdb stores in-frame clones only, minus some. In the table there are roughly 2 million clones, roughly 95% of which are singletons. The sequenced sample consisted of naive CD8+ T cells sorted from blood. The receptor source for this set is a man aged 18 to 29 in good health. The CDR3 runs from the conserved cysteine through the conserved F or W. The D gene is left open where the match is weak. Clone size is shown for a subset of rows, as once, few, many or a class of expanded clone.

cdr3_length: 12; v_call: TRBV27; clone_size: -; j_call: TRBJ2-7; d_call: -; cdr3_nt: TGTGCCAGCAGTGCGCATTACTACGAGCAGTACTTC; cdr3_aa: CASSAHYYEQYF
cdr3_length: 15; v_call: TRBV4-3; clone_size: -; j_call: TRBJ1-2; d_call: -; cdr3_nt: TGCGCCAGCAGCCAAGATCACCGCGGAGTCTATGGCTACACCTTC; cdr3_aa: CASSQDHRGVYGYTF
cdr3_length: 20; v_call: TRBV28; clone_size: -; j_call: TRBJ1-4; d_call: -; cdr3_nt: TGTGCCAGCAGTCATAGCCCCAGTGCCGGGCGGTTTTATTTTGATGAAAAACTGTTTTTT; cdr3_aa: CASSHSPSAGRFYFDEKLFF
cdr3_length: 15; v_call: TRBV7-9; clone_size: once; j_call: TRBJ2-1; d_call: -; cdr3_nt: TGTGCCAGCAGCTTAGTCGGGACTCATTTCAATGAGCAGTTCTTC; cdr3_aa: CASSLVGTHFNEQFF
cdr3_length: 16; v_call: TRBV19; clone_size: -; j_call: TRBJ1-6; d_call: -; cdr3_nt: TGTGCCAGTAGTGACCGCTGGGACGGATTAAATTCACCCCTCCACTTT; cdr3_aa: CASSDRWDGLNSPLHF
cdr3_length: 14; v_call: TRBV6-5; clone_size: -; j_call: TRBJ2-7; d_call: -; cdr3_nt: TGTGCCAGCAGTTACTCGACGGCAGGGGACGAGCAGTACTTC; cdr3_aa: CASSYSTAGDEQYF
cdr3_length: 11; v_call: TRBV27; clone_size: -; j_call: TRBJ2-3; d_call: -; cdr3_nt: TGTGCCAGCGGATTCACAGATACGCAGTATTTT; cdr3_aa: CASGFTDTQYF
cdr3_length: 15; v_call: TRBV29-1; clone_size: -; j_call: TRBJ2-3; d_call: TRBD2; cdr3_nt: TGCAGCGTTGAAGAGCGGGGGTGGGCCACAGATACGCAGTATTTT; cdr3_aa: CSVEERGWATDTQYF
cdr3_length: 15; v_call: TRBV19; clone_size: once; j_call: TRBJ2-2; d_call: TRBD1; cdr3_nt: TGTGCCAGTAGTATAATGGGACAGGACACCGGGGAGCTGTTTTTT; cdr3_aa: CASSIMGQDTGELFF
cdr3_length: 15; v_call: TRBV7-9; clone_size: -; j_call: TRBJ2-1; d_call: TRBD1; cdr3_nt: TGTGCCAGCAGCTTTACAGGGACAGCCGACGATGAGCAGTTCTTC; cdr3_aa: CASSFTGTADDEQFF
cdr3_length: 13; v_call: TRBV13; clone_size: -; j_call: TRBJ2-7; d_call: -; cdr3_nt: TGTGCCAGCAGCCCCCGGAAGGGGAGCGAGCAGTACTTC; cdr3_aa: CASSPRKGSEQYF
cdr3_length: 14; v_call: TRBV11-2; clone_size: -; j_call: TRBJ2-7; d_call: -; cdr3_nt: TGTGCCAGCAGCTTCGGCGGGAAATCCTACGAGCAGTACTTC; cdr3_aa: CASSFGGKSYEQYF
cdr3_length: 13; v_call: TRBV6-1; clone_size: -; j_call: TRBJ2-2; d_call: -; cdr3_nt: TGTGCAGCGGGTCAGATTAACACCGGGGAGCTGTTTTTT; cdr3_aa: CAAGQINTGELFF
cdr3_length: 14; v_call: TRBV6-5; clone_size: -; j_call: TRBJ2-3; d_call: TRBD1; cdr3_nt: TGTGCCAGCATCCCGGGACAGGGCACAGATACGCAGTATTTT; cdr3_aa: CASIPGQGTDTQYF
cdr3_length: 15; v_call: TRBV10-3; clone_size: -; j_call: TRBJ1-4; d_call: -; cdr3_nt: TGTGCCATCAGCCAGGGAGCGTCGACTAATGAAAAACTGTTTTTT; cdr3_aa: CAISQGASTNEKLFF
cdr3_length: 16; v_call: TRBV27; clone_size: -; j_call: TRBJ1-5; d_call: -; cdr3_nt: TGTGCCAGCAGTTTACTGGCACCCGAAGGCAATCAGCCCCAGCATTTT; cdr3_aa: CASSLLAPEGNQPQHF
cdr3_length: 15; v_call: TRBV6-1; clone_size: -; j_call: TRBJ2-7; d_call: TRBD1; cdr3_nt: TGTGCCAGCAGTGAATATGGGACAGGGGGCGTCGAGCAGTACTTC; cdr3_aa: CASSEYGTGGVEQYF
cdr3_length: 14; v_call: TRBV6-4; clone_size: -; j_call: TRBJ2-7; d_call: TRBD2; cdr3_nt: TGTGCCAGCAGATTGACTAGCGGGACCTACGAGCAGTACTTC; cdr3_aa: CASRLTSGTYEQYF
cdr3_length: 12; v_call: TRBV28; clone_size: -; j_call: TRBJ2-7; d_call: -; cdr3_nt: TGTGCCAGCAGTTTAACCCCCTACGAGCAGTACTTC; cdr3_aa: CASSLTPYEQYF
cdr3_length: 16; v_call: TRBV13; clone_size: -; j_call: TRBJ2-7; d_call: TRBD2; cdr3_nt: TGCGCCAGCAGCCAAGATACGGCTAGCGGGTTCTACGAGCAGTACTTC; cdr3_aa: CASSQDTASGFYEQYF
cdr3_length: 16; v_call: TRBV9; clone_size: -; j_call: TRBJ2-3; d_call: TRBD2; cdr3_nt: TGTGCCAGCAGCACCTGGGTAGCGGGAATGACAGATACGCAGTATTTT; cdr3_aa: CASSTWVAGMTDTQYF
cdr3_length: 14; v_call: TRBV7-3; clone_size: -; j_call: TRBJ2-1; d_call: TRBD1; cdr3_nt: TGTGCCAGCAGTCAATATCAGGGGGATACTGAGCAGTTCTTC; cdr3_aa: CASSQYQGDTEQFF